The source of this T cell receptor (beta chain) is a study of shared clonotypes between healthy human individuals. Study details: Sampling drew on donors who were a couple of women and three men aged 18 to 49. Findings of the study overall: Owing to a small donor count, the genetic and exposure-history diversity represented was limited.

Germline trimming cut 4 bases from V and 7 bases from J; bases unmatched to any gene: 10. The CDR3 extends over 15 amino acids. Germline V CDR1 and CDR2: SGHRS, YFSETQ. Unsorted samples used around 98 million PBMCs for genomic DNA. By share of the sample, this clone is medium-sized. Its antigen is not identified. At the DNA level, this CDR3 is encoded by other sequences in the same sample as well. Genomic DNA of each subset was evenly split across several immunoSEQ plates. Sequencing used immunoSEQ multiplex PCR; TCRdb keeps in-frame clones, though not all of them. The repertoire holds 490,000 or so clones, with roughly four fifths as singletons.

This receptor was identified in a woman between 40 and 55 years old in good health. Some clones in this sample may be carry-over from other donors' samples. This chain connects TRBV5-1 to TRBJ2-1, with TRBD1 matching 8 bases. Input material: PBMCs. The CDR3 coding sequence is TGCGCCAGCAGCCCGTACAGGGGGTATACGAATGAGCAGTTCTTC. Translated, it gives CASSPYRGYTNEQFF.